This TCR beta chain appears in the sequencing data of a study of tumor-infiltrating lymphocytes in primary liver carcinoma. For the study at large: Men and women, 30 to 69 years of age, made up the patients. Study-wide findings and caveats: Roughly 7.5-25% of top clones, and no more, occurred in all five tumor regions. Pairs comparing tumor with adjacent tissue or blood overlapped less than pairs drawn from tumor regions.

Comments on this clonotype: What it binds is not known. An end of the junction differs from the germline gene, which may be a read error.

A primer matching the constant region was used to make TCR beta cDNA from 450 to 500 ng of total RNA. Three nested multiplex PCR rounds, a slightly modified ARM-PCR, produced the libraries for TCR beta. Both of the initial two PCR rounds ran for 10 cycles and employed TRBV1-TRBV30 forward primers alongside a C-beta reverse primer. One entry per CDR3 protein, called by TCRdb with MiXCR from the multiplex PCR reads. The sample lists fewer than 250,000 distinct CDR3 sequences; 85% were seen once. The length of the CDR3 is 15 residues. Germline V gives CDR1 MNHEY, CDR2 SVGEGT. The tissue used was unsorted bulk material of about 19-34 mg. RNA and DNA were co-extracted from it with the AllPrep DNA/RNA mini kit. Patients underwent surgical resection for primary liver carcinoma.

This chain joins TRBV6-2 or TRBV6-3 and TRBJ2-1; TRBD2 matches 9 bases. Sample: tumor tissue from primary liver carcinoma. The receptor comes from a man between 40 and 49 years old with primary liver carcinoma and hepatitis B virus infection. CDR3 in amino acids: CAGSKYSGSYNEQFF. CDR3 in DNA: TGTGCCGGCAGTAAATATAGCGGGAGTTACAATGAGCAGTTCTTC.